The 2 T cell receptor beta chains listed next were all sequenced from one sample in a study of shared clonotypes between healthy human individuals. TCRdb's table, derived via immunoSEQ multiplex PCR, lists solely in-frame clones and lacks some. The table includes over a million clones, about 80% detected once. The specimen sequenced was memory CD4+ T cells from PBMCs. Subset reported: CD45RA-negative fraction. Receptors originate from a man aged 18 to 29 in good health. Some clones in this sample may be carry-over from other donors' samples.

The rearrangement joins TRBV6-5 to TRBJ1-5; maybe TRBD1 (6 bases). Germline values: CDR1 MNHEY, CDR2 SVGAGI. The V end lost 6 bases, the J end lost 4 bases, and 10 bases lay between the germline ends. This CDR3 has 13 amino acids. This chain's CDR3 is CASSGQRNQPQHF. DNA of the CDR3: TGTGCCAGCAGCGGACAGAGAAATCAGCCCCAGCATTTT.

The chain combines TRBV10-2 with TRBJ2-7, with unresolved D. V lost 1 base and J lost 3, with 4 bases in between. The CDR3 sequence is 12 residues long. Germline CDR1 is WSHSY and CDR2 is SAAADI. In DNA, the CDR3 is TGCGCCAGCAGTGAGTACGGCTACGAGCAGTACTTC. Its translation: CASSEYGYEQYF.